This T cell receptor (beta chain) was captured by sequencing in a study of cytomegalovirus exposure and HLA in healthy donors. The study ran its PCR with 60 Vbeta and 13 Jbeta primers. The data were produced by immunoSEQ multiplex PCR, yet TCRdb's version contains in-frame clones alone and is incomplete. The sample lists about 160,000 clones; roughly four fifths were seen once. Germline CDR1 reads SNHLY; CDR2 reads FYNNEI. The CDR3 spans 15 residues. V was pared by 6 bases and J by 1 base, with 15 bases between. The sequenced sample was PBMCs. This rearrangement joins TRBV2 to TRBJ1-1; D might be TRBD1 (6 bases). The source is a man aged 18 to 29 in good health and CMV-seronegative. CDR3 coding DNA: TGTGCCAGCAGAGACTTACAGGGATCGAACACTGAAGCTTTCTTT. Its protein is CASRDLQGSNTEAFF. The whole variable domain, remainder taken from reference TRBV2 and TRBJ1-1, is EPEVTQTPSHQVTQMGQEVILRCVPISNHLYFYWYRQILGQKVEFLVSFYNNEISEKSEIFDDQFSVERPDGSNFTLKIRSTKLEDSAMYFCASRDLQGSNTEAFFGQGTRLTVV.